Below are 30 T cell receptor beta chains sequenced from a single sample in a study of cytomegalovirus exposure and HLA in healthy donors (dated by TCRdb to about 2017). The receptor library was made with the immunoSEQ multiplex PCR assay. The multiplex PCR relied on a mix of 60 forward primers for TCR Vbeta segments and 13 reverse primers for TCR Jbeta segments. What TCRdb holds here is the immuneACCESS table cut down to in-frame rearrangements. Part of the clones is not present; checked against another copy, under half of the missing clones reflect an unresolved V gene, and the others are unexplained. Within this sample are 150,000 to 180,000 clones, with nearly 80% of them counted one time only. Of the sample, 13% falls within the top ten clones. The sequenced material came from PBMCs. The receptors were gathered from a young man in good health and CMV-seropositive.

The chain has TRBV19 and TRBJ2-7, with a possible D match to TRBD1 (6 bases). Deletions cut 2 bases from V and 1 base from J, with 12 bases between. The CDR3 runs to 15 residues. Germline V lookup: CDR1 LNHDA, CDR2 SQIVND (reference sequence). As DNA, the CDR3 is TGTGCCAGTAGTATATCGAGGGGGTCTTCCTACGAGCAGTACTTC. Translation: CASSISRGSSYEQYF.

The chain joins TRBV11-2 to TRBJ2-7; 8 bases agree with TRBD1. The trim removed 3 bases at V and 3 bases at J, leaving 4 bases unmatched. The CDR3 has 14 residues. Germline-derived CDR1 and CDR2 are SGHAT and FQNNGV. This CDR3 reads CASSFDRGGYEQYF. The CDR3 nucleotides read TGTGCCAGCAGCTTCGACAGGGGAGGCTACGAGCAGTACTTC.

V usage is TRBV6-5 and J usage is TRBJ2-7, with TRBD1 as a possible D gene (5 bases). The CDR3 loop spans 13 amino acids. The germline V gene encodes CDR1 MNHEY and CDR2 SVGAGI. Written as DNA, the CDR3 is TGTGCAGTGGGGCGGACCCCGACCTACGAGCAGTACTTC. Translation: CAVGRTPTYEQYF.

This clone occurred a few times. V is TRBV5-4 and J is TRBJ1-1; 7 positions match TRBD1. Germline-derived CDR1 and CDR2 are SGHNT and YYREEE (reference sequence). This CDR3 spans 14 amino acids. After removal of 4 bases from V and 5 bases from J, the junction contained 8 bases not matched to a gene. This CDR3 reads CASSRTGRRTEAFF. The CDR3, as DNA: TGTGCCAGCAGCCGGACAGGTCGACGGACTGAAGCTTTCTTT.

The V and J genes are TRBV5-6 and TRBJ2-1; 10 nucleotides agree with TRBD2. There are 18 residues in the CDR3. Germline loops: CDR1 SGHDT, CDR2 YYEEEE. The junction had 11 bases not matched to a gene; V was cut back by 5 bases and J by 0 bases. CDR3 sequence (DNA): TGTGCCAGCAGTTACGGACTAGCGGTCCTCAGCTCCTACAATGAGCAGTTCTTC. Protein: CASSYGLAVLSSYNEQFF.

This clone was found once. This sequence joins TRBV4-1 and TRBJ2-5; 12 bases are a match to TRBD2. With 4 bases clipped from V and 6 bases from J, the junction kept 6 bases outside the gene matches. This CDR3 spans 15 amino acids. The germline V gene encodes CDR1 MGHRA and CDR2 YSYEKL. The CDR3 DNA reads TGCGCCAGCAGCCCCTTGACTAGCGGGAGAAAGACCCAGTACTTC. It codes for CASSPLTSGRKTQYF.

This chain connects TRBV7-9 to TRBJ1-2; D perhaps matches TRBD1 (6 bases). The CDR3 length is 15 residues. V was cut by 6 bases and J by 7 bases, with 21 bases left in between. Germline V CDR1 and CDR2: SEHNR, FQNEAQ (reference sequence). CDR3 coding DNA: TGTGCCAGCAGTAGCCGGGGGGGCGATGCCGGTGGCTACACCTTC. Residues: CASSSRGGDAGGYTF.

The V gene is TRBV7-2, the J gene TRBJ1-4; 7 bases agree with TRBD1. The V gene's germline CDR1 is SGHTA and CDR2 FQGNSA. The trim removed 5 bases at V and 0 bases at J, leaving 9 bases unmatched. This CDR3 has 17 amino acids. The DNA of the CDR3 is TGTGCCAGCAGCCGACGGACAGGCGCCGCAACTAATGAAAAACTGTTTTTT. Encoded protein: CASSRRTGAATNEKLFF.

V usage is TRBV5-1 and J usage is TRBJ2-6, with a tentative D call TRBD1 (6 bases). There are 15 residues in the CDR3. Germline CDR1 and CDR2: SGHRS and YFSETQ. V was cut by 2 bases and J by 1 base, with 7 bases left in between. CDR3 bases: TGCGCCAGCAGCTTACAGGGTTCTGGGGCCAACGTCCTGACTTTC. It yields the protein CASSLQGSGANVLTF.

The rearrangement joins TRBV6-1 to TRBJ2-7; D not certain. In germline, CDR1 is MNHNS, CDR2 SASEGT. V was pared by 2 bases and J by 6 bases, with 11 bases between. CDR3 length equals 13 residues. The CDR3 coding sequence is TGTGCCAGCAGTGAACCAGGCTGGGCCGAGCAGTACTTC. It codes for CASSEPGWAEQYF.

The rearrangement links TRBV9 to TRBJ1-1; TRBD1 aligns across 8 bases. The CDR3 spans 16 residues. Trimming cost V 2 bases and J 3 bases; bases outside gene matches: 9. Germline V gives CDR1 SGDLS, CDR2 YYNGEE. CDR3: CASSVQGAGMDTEAFF. The CDR3, as DNA: TGTGCCAGCAGCGTCCAGGGGGCCGGTATGGACACTGAAGCTTTCTTT.

The chain uses TRBV27 and TRBJ2-1; TRBD2 might be the D (5 bases). The CDR3 has 16 residues. The V and J ends lost 8 bases and 3 bases respectively, with 20 bases between them. Germline V gives CDR1 MNHEY, CDR2 SMNVEV (reference sequence). This chain's CDR3 is CASLRTGNYNYNEQFF. CDR3 bases: TGTGCCAGCCTCCGTACCGGGAACTACAACTACAATGAGCAGTTCTTC.

The chain carries TRBV7-3 and TRBJ2-3; 8 bases are a match to TRBD2. Germline loops: CDR1 SGHTA, CDR2 FQGTGA. This CDR3 has 15 amino acids. J was trimmed by 4 bases and V by 3 bases; bases with no gene match: 6. This chain's CDR3 is CASSFSGSGADTQYF. The CDR3 region has the DNA TGTGCCAGCAGCTTCAGCGGGAGTGGGGCAGATACGCAGTATTTT. The full variable domain, completed using reference TRBV7-3 and TRBJ2-3, is GAGVSQTPSNKVTEKGKYVELRCDPISGHTALYWYRQSLGQGPEFLIYFQGTGAADDSGLPNDRFFAVRPEGSVSTLKIQRTERGDSAVYLCASSFSGSGADTQYFGPGTRLTVL.

This chain uses TRBV7-8 with TRBJ2-7; tentative D call: TRBD1 (6 bases). This CDR3 is built from 14 residues. V lost 4 bases, J lost 7 bases, and 17 bases lay in between. Germline V CDR1 and CDR2: SGHVS, FQNEAQ. The CDR3 DNA reads as TGTGCCAGCAGCTCCACAGGGAAATTGTGGGAGCAGTACTTC. It yields the protein CASSSTGKLWEQYF.

Comments on this clone: The same CDR3 can be traced to other DNA sequences in this sample. V is TRBV7-8 and J is TRBJ2-3, with D unclear. The CDR3 is 15 residues long. Germline V gene sequence: CDR1 SGHVS, CDR2 FQNEAQ. V dropped 5 bases and J dropped 1 base, with 13 bases sitting between them. Written as DNA, the CDR3 is TGTGCCAGCAGCCCCGAACTTGCCGGCACAGATACGCAGTATTTT. Protein: CASSPELAGTDTQYF.

The gene calls are TRBV9 and TRBJ2-1; TRBD2 aligns across 13 bases. The V gene's germline CDR1 is SGDLS and CDR2 YYNGEE. Trimming at V came to 0 bases and at J to 9 bases, leaving 12 bases not matched to a gene. The CDR3 extends over 18 amino acids. The CDR3 spells CASSVDGTSGISHREQFF. The DNA of the CDR3 is TGTGCCAGCAGCGTAGACGGGACTAGCGGGATTTCCCACCGTGAGCAGTTCTTC.

This clone has more than one count but fewer than ten. The chain is built from TRBV15 and TRBJ2-5, with D perhaps matching TRBD1 (6 bases). This CDR3 is 16 amino acids long. Germline CDR1 is LNHNV and CDR2 is YYDKDF (reference sequence). V shed 5 bases and J shed 3 bases, with 19 bases lying between them. In nucleotides, the CDR3 is TGTGCCACCAGCGGAGTCTATACAGGACAGAAAGAGACCCAGTACTTC. Translation gives CATSGVYTGQKETQYF.

The sample holds a few counts of this clone. This chain uses TRBV7-2 with TRBJ2-5; 7 bases agree with TRBD2. The germline V gene encodes CDR1 SGHTA and CDR2 FQGNSA. This CDR3 is built from 14 residues. V was clipped by 5 bases and J by 1 base; unmatched bases: 4. The CDR3 bases are TGTGCCAGCAGCCAAAGCGGGACCCAAGAGACCCAGTACTTC. Its protein is CASSQSGTQETQYF.

This sequence joins TRBV15 and TRBJ1-1; D might be TRBD1 (6 bases). In germline, CDR1 is LNHNV, CDR2 YYDKDF (reference sequence). The CDR3 sequence is 14 residues long. The V and J ends lost 3 bases and 1 base respectively, with 9 bases between them. The CDR3 sequence is CATSSGQTNTEAFF. In DNA, the CDR3 is TGTGCCACCAGCAGTGGACAGACGAACACTGAAGCTTTCTTT.

CDR3 bases: TGTGCCAGCAGTGGGGGACAGGTACCCAATTCACCCCTCCACTTT. Amino acids: CASSGGQVPNSPLHF. V usage is TRBV2 and J usage is TRBJ1-6; the match to TRBD1 covers 8 bases. Trimming at V came to 4 bases and at J to 7 bases, leaving 6 bases not matched to a gene. There are 15 residues in the CDR3. Germline V CDR1 and CDR2: SNHLY, FYNNEI. Full variable domain (remainder filled in from reference TRBV2 and TRBJ1-6): EPEVTQTPSHQVTQMGQEVILRCVPISNHLYFYWYRQILGQKVEFLVSFYNNEISEKSEIFDDQFSVERPDGSNFTLKIRSTKLEDSAMYFCASSGGQVPNSPLHFGNGTRLTVT.

The rearrangement uses TRBV29-1 and TRBJ1-3; 8 bases agree with TRBD1. The CDR3 spans 16 residues. CDR1 and CDR2 from the germline V gene are SQVTM and ANQGSEA. V lost 5 bases, J lost 2 bases, and 11 bases stayed unmatched. CDR3 bases: TGCAGCGTTAGTACTGGACAGGGAAGAACTGGAAACACCATATATTTT. Translating it yields CSVSTGQGRTGNTIYF.

This clone was detected a few times. The V and J genes are TRBV4-1 and TRBJ2-7, with TRBD1 as a possible D gene (5 bases). Germline-derived CDR1 and CDR2 are MGHRA and YSYEKL. V lost 2 bases to trimming and J lost 3 bases, with 11 bases between them. The CDR3 has 14 amino acids. CDR3 loop: CASSQPDNYYEQYF. As DNA, the CDR3 is TGCGCCAGCAGCCAACCGGACAACTACTACGAGCAGTACTTC.

This chain joins TRBV18 and TRBJ2-7; possible D gene TRBD1, 5 bases. This CDR3 contains 14 residues. Germline V gene data show CDR1 as KGHSH and CDR2 as LQKENI. V lost 2 bases and J 4 bases, leaving 12 bases between the germline ends. CDR3 protein: CASSPSTEEYEQYF. CDR3 sequence (DNA): TGTGCCAGCTCACCATCGACAGAAGAATACGAGCAGTACTTC.

This chain uses TRBV29-1 with TRBJ1-1; tentative D call: TRBD1 (5 bases). Per germline, CDR1 SQVTM and CDR2 ANQGSEA. This CDR3 has 10 amino acids. Trimming pared 6 bases from V and 6 bases from J, leaving 8 bases between. The CDR3 here is CSVDSAEAFF. CDR3 sequence (DNA): TGCAGCGTCGACAGTGCTGAAGCTTTCTTT.

This clone was found a few times. V gene TRBV10-2 combines with J gene TRBJ1-5; D call uncertain. CDR1 is WSHSY, CDR2 SAAADI, per germline. The CDR3 extends over 15 amino acids. V was clipped by 2 bases and J by 0 bases, with 8 bases between them. CDR3 nucleotides: TGCGCCAGCAGTGAGGGACTGAGTAGCAATCAGCCCCAGCATTTT. Protein product: CASSEGLSSNQPQHF.

There are a few counts of this clone. The CDR3 loop reads CASSVDPQGRGYTF. The CDR3 nucleotides are TGTGCCAGCAGCGTAGACCCCCAGGGTCGAGGCTACACCTTC. The rearrangement uses TRBV9 and TRBJ1-2, with a possible D match to TRBD1 (5 bases). V lost 0 bases and J lost 8, with 14 bases in between. Germline-derived CDR1 and CDR2 are SGDLS and YYNGEE. The CDR3 has 14 residues.

The genes are TRBV12-5 and TRBJ2-5; the match to TRBD2 covers 8 bases. This CDR3 has 14 residues. The V and J ends lost 5 bases and 1 base, in that order; junction bases with no gene match: 3. Germline V gene sequence: CDR1 LGHNT, CDR2 FRNRAP. The CDR3 spells CASGTGTSQETQYF. The CDR3 nucleotides read TGTGCTAGTGGTACCGGGACTAGCCAAGAGACCCAGTACTTC. The full variable domain, rest sourced from reference TRBV12-5 and TRBJ2-5, is DARVTQTPRHKVTEMGQEVTMRCQPILGHNTVFWYRQTMMQGLELLAYFRNRAPLDDSGMPKDRFSAEMPDATLATLKIQPSEPRDSAVYFCASGTGTSQETQYFGPGTRLLVL.

As for this clone: A read error may produce the germline difference seen at one junction end. The V and J genes are TRBV7-3 and TRBJ1-5; D ambiguous. Germline V gene data show CDR1 as SGHTA and CDR2 as FQGTGA. This CDR3 is 15 amino acids long. CDR3 nucleotides: TGTGCCAGCAGCTTAAACGGCCATAGCAATCAGCCCCAGAATTTT. It codes for CASSLNGHSNQPQNF.

This clone has just one count. The rearrangement links TRBV13 to TRBJ2-3, with TRBD2 matching over 12 bases. CDR3 length equals 16 residues. V trimming: 4 bases; J trimming: 7 bases; junction bases outside the gene matches: 9. The germline CDR1 and CDR2 sequences are PRHDT and FYEKMQ (reference sequence). The CDR3 sequence: CASSSRLAGEENTQYF. In DNA form, the CDR3 reads TGTGCCAGCAGCTCAAGACTAGCGGGAGAGGAGAATACGCAGTATTTT.

J is TRBJ2-7 and V is TRBV11-2, with D perhaps TRBD2 (6 bases). Germline V gives CDR1 SGHAT, CDR2 FQNNGV. The CDR3 length is 15 residues. V was cut by 5 bases and J by 3 bases, with 17 bases left in between. CDR3 protein: CASSPEYGGNYEQYF. The CDR3 nucleotides are TGTGCCAGCAGCCCAGAGTATGGCGGGAACTACGAGCAGTACTTC.